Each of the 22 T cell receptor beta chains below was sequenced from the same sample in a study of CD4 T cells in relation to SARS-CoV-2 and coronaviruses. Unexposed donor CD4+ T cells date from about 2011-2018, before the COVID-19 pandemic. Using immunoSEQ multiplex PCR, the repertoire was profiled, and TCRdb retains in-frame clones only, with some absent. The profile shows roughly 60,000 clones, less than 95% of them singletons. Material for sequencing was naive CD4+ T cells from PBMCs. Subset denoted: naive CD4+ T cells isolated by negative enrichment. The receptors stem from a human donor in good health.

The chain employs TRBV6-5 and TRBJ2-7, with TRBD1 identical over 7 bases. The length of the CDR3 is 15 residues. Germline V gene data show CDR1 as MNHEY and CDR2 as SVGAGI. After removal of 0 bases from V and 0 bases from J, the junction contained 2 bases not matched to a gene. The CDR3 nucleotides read TGTGCCAGCAGTTACTCCGGGGACAGCTCCTACGAGCAGTACTTC. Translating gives CASSYSGDSSYEQYF.

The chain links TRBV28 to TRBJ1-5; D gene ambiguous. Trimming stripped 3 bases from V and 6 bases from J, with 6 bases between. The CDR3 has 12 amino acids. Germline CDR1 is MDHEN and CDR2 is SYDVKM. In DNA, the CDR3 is TGTGCCAGCAGTTTTTCGTCTCAGCCCCAGCATTTT. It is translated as CASSFSSQPQHF.

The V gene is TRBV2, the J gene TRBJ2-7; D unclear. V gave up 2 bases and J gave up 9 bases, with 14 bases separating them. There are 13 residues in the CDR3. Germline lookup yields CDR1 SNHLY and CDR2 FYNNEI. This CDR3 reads CASSENSPALQYF. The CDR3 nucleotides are TGTGCCAGCAGTGAAAACAGCCCCGCCCTGCAGTACTTC.

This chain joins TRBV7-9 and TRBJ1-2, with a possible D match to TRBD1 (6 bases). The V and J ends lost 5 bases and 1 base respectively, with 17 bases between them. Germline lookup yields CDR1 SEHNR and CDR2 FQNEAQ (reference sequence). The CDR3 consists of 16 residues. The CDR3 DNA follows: TGTGCCAGCAGCCTAATGGGGCAGGGGAATAACTATGGCTACACCTTC. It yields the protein CASSLMGQGNNYGYTF.

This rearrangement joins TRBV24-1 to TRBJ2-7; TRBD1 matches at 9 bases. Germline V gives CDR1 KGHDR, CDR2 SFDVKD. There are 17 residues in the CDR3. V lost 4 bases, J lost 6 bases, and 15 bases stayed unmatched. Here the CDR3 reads CATSEDGPDRGRGEQYF. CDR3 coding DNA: TGTGCCACCAGTGAGGACGGCCCCGACAGGGGGAGAGGCGAGCAGTACTTC.

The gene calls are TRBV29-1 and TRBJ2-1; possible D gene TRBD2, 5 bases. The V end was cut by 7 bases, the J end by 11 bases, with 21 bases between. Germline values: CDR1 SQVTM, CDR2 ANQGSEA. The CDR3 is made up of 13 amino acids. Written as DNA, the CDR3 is TGCAGCGCACTACATTCACCGAGCGGTAAGCAGTTCTTC. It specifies CSALHSPSGKQFF.

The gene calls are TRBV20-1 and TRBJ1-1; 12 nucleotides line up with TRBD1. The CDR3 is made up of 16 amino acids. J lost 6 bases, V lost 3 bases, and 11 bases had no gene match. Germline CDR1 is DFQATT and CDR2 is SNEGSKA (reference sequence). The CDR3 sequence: CSASPPGQGAQAEAFF. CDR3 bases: TGCAGTGCTAGTCCACCGGGACAGGGGGCGCAGGCTGAAGCTTTCTTT.

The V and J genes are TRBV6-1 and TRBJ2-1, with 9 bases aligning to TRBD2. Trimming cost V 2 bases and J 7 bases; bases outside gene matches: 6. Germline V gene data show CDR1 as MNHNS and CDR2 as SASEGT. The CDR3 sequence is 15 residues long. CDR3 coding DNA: TGTGCCAGCAGTGAACTTGCGGGAGGGCCGAATGAGCAGTTCTTC. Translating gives CASSELAGGPNEQFF.

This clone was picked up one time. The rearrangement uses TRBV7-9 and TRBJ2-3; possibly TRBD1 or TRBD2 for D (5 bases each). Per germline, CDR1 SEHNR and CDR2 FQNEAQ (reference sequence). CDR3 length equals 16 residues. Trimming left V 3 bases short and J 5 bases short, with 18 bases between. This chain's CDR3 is CASSFPGTGTVDTQYF. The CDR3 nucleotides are TGTGCCAGCAGCTTTCCGGGGACGGGCACGGTAGATACGCAGTATTTT.

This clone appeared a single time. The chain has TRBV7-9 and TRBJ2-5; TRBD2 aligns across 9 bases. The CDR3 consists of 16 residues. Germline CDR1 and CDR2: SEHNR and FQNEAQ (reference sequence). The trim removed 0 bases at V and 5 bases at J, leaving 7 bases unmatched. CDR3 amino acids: CASSLARGGPGETQYF. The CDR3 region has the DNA TGTGCCAGCAGCTTAGCGCGGGGGGGTCCCGGGGAGACCCAGTACTTC.

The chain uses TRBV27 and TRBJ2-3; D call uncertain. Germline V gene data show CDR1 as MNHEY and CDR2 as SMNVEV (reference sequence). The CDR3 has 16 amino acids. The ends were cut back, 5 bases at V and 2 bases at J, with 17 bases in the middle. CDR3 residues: CASSLRPFWDTDTQYF. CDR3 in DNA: TGTGCCAGCAGTCTCCGCCCATTCTGGGACACAGATACGCAGTATTTT.

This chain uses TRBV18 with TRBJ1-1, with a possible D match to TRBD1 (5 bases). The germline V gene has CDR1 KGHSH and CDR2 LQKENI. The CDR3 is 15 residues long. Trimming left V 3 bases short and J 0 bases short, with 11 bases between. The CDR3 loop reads CASSPRGDVNTEAFF. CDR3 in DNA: TGTGCCAGCTCACCTAGAGGGGACGTGAACACTGAAGCTTTCTTT.

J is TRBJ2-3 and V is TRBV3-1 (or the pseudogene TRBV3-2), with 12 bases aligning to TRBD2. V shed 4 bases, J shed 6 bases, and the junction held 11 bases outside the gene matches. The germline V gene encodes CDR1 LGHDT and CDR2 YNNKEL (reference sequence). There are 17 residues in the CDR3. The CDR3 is CASSRLPGLAGGDTQYF. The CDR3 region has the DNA TGTGCCAGCAGCCGGCTTCCGGGACTAGCGGGCGGCGATACGCAGTATTTT.

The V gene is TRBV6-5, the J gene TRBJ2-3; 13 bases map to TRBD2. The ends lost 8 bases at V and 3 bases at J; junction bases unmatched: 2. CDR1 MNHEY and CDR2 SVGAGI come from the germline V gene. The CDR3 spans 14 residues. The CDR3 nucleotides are TGTGCCAGCCGACTAGCGGGAGGTACAGATACGCAGTATTTT. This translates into CASRLAGGTDTQYF.

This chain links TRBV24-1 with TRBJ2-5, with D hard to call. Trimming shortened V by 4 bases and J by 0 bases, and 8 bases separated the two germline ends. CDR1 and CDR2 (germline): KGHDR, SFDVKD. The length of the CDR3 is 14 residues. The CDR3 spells CATSDTSNQETQYF. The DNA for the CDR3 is TGTGCCACCAGTGACACGAGTAACCAAGAGACCCAGTACTTC.

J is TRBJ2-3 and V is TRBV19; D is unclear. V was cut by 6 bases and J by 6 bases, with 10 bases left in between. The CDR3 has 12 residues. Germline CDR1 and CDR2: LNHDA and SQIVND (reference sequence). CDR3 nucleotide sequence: TGTGCCAGTAGCGAGGATTTTGATACGCAGTATTTT. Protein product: CASSEDFDTQYF.

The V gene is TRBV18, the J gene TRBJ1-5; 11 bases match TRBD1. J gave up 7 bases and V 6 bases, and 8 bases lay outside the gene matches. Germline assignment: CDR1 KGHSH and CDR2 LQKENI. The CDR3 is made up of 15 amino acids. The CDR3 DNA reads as TGTGCCAGCTCTCCGGGACAGGGGGTGGGGCAGCCCCAGCATTTT. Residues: CASSPGQGVGQPQHF.

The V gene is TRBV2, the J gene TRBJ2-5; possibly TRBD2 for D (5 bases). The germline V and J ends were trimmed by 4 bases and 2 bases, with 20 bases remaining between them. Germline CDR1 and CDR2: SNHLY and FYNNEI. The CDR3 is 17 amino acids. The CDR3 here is CASSGFPSGVKQETQYF. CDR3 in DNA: TGTGCCAGCAGTGGGTTTCCCAGCGGAGTAAAGCAAGAGACCCAGTACTTC.

The CDR3, as DNA: TGTGCCAGCAGCCAGGAAGCGACAGCGGCCTACGAGCAGTACTTC. It encodes CASSQEATAAYEQYF. The V gene is TRBV3-1 (or the pseudogene TRBV3-2), the J gene TRBJ2-7; D is tentatively TRBD1 or TRBD2 (5 bases each). This CDR3 region has 15 residues. Deletions cut 3 bases from V and 2 bases from J, with 14 bases between. Germline CDR1 LGHDT, CDR2 YNNKEL (reference sequence).

The CDR3 reads CASTQGVGQNEKLFF. The CDR3 DNA reads TGTGCCAGTACCCAAGGGGTCGGCCAAAATGAAAAACTGTTTTTT. The V call is TRBV19, the J call TRBJ1-4, with a weak D call TRBD1 (5 bases). Germline-derived CDR1 and CDR2 are LNHDA and SQIVND (reference sequence). This CDR3 contains 15 residues. V lost 7 bases, J lost 5 bases, and 17 bases lay in between.

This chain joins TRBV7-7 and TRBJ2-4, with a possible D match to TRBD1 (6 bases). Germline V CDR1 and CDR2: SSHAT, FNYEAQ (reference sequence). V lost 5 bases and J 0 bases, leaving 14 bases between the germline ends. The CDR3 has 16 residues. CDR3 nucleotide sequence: TGTGCCAGCAGCAGATGGACAGTTGGAGCCAAAAACATTCAGTACTTC. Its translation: CASSRWTVGAKNIQYF.

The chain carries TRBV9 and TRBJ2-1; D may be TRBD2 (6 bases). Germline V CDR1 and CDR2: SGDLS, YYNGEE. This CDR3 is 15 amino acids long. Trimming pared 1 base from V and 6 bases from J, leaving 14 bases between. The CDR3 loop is CASSVSGTASNEQFF. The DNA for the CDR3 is TGTGCCAGCAGCGTAAGTGGGACTGCGAGCAATGAGCAGTTCTTC.